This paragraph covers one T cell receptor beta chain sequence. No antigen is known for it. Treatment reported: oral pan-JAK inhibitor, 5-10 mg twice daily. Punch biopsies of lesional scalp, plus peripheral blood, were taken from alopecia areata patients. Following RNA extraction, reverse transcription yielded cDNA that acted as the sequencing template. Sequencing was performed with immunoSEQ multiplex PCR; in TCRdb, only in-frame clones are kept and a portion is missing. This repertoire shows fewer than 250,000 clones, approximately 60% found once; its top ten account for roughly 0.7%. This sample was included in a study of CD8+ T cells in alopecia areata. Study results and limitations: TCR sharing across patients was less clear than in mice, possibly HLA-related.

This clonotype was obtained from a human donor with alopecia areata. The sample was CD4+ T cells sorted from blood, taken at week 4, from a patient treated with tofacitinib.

The CDR3 protein is CASRQGISDTQYF. DNA for the CDR3: TGTGCCAGCAGACAGGGTATATCAGATACGCAGTATTTT. The chain is built from TRBV7-2 and TRBJ2-3, with D possibly being TRBD1 (6 bases). This CDR3 spans 13 amino acids. Germline-derived CDR1 and CDR2 are SGHTA and FQGNSA. V was shortened by 6 bases and J by 4 bases, with 11 bases between the two germline ends.